Reported below is one TCR beta chain. Its target is unknown. The CDR3 is 14 residues long. Germline V lookup: CDR1 KGHSH, CDR2 LQKENI. Trimming removed 5 bases at V and 7 bases at J, with 15 bases between. This specimen belongs to a study of cytomegalovirus exposure and HLA in healthy donors. Regarding the study as a whole: The study designated about 180 TCR beta chains cytomegalovirus-associated. In vitro, three CMV-associated chains proved specific for CMV antigens. The classifier was said to identify cytomegalovirus status with high specificity and sensitivity.

Profiled with immunoSEQ multiplex PCR; TCRdb holds only in-frame clones, not every one. This sample has some 250,000 clones; about 92% occur once, and the top ten carry 3% to 3.5%. Material for sequencing was PBMCs. The J gene is TRBJ1-5, the V gene TRBV18, with D perhaps TRBD1 (5 bases). The receptor's source is a woman aged 25 to 39 in good health and CMV-seronegative. This CDR3 is CASSSSPGEQPQHF. As DNA, the CDR3 is TGTGCCAGCTCATCTTCCCCGGGGGAACAGCCCCAGCATTTT.